A selection of T cell receptor beta chains follows, all from one sample in a study of blood T cell repertoires in COVID-19. Profiled with immunoSEQ multiplex PCR; TCRdb holds only in-frame clones, not every one. The sample yields 650,000 to 800,000 clones, about 90% seen once. The sample taken for sequencing was peripheral blood. The receptors originated from a woman aged 18-29 years with acute or convalescent COVID-19. CDR3s include the opening cysteine and the closing phenylalanine or tryptophan. Fields, in order: clone size, J gene, CDR3 length, D gene, V gene, CDR3 DNA, CDR3 protein. A D gene is named only where the DNA matches it firmly. Clone sizes are given selectively: once, few, many, or a class where the clone is expanded.

- | TRBJ1-1 | 14 | - | TRBV11-2 | TGTGCCAGCAGCTTAGGTCTTCCGGACCGAGGGGCTTTCTTT | CASSLGLPDRGAFF
- | TRBJ1-6 | 16 | TRBD1 | TRBV5-1 | TGCGCCAGCAGCTTGGGGACAGGGGCCGGTAATTCACCCCTCCACTTT | CASSLGTGAGNSPLHF
- | TRBJ1-2 | 19 | TRBD1 | TRBV7-8 | TGTGCCAGCAGCTACTCCCCGGGACAGTCCCCTCCCGGGAACTATGGCTACACCTTC | CASSYSPGQSPPGNYGYTF
- | TRBJ2-5 | 10 | - | TRBV29-1 | TGCAGCGTGGGAGCGGAGACCCAGTACTTC | CSVGAETQYF
- | TRBJ2-1 | 17 | - | TRBV2 | TGTGCCAGCAGTGACCATCCACTCACGAGCTCCTACAATGAGCAGTTCTTC | CASSDHPLTSSYNEQFF
- | TRBJ1-2 | 11 | TRBD1 | TRBV19 | TGTGCCAACTCGACAGGGAATGGCTACACCTTC | CANSTGNGYTF
- | TRBJ1-1 | 12 | - | TRBV29-1 | TGCAGCACAACCACAGTGAACACTGAAGCTTTCTTT | CSTTTVNTEAFF
- | TRBJ2-1 | 17 | - | TRBV5-1 | TGCGCCAGCAGCTTGGCCGGTTGGGGAGGCAGAGAAAGTGGGCAGTTCTTC | CASSLAGWGGRESGQFF
once | TRBJ1-5 | 15 | TRBD1 | TRBV2 | TGTGCCAGCAGGAGAGGGGACAGCAGCAATCAGCCCCAGCATTTT | CASRRGDSSNQPQHF
few | TRBJ1-2 | 14 | - | TRBV21-1 | TGTGCCAGCAGCAAATTCTGCGGGACCCTAGGCTACACCTTC | CASSKFCGTLGYTF